Sequencing of this T cell receptor (beta chain) was carried out in a study of blood T cell repertoires in COVID-19. Study details: The United States, Italy and Spain provided the acute and convalescent COVID-19 samples.

Profiled with immunoSEQ multiplex PCR; TCRdb holds only in-frame clones, not every one. The sample shows 64,000 or so clones, approximately 85% of them seen only once. Trimming took 3 bases from V and 5 from J, leaving 11 bases between them. The CDR3 totals 14 residues. The germline V gene encodes CDR1 SGDLS and CDR2 YYNGEE. The chain links TRBV9 to TRBJ2-2; D might be TRBD2 (6 bases). The receptor's source is a human donor in a cohort sampled during active COVID-19. Material for sequencing was peripheral blood. CDR3 residues: CASSEEGRTGELFF. Here the CDR3 DNA reads TGTGCCAGCAGCGAGGAGGGTAGGACCGGGGAGCTGTTTTTT.